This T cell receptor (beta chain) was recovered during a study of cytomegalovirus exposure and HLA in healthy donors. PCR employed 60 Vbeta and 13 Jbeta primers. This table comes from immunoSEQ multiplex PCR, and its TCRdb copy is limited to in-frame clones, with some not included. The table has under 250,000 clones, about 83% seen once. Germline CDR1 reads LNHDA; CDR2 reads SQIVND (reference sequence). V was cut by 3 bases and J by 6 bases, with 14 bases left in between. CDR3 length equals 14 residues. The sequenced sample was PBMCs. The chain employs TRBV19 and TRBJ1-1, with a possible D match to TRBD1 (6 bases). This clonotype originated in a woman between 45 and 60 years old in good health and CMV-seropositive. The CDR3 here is CASSMNREGSEAFF. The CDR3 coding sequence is TGTGCCAGTAGTATGAACAGGGAGGGCTCTGAAGCTTTCTTT. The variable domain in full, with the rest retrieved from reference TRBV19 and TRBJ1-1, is DGGITQSPKYLFRKEGQNVTLSCEQNLNHDAMYWYRQDPGQGLRLIYYSQIVNDFQKGDIAEGYSVSREKKESFPLTVTSAQKNPTAFYLCASSMNREGSEAFFGQGTRLTVV.